A single sample is the source of the 15 T cell receptor beta chains below, sequenced in a study of tumor and adjacent non-tumor tissue in lung cancer. No cell sorting was done before RNA was extracted from the tissue. The library came from three nested PCR rounds adapted from ARM-PCR protocols. Each CDR3 protein gets one entry after TCRdb re-called the multiplex PCR reads with MiXCR. The repertoire holds about 93,000 distinct CDR3 sequences, with about 70% as singletons. Sequencing input: lung tumor tissue. The receptors stem from a man in his 60s with non-small cell lung cancer.

In this sample, this clonotype turned up a few times. Relative to the germline gene, one junction end is altered; a read error may explain this. The chain combines TRBV5-7 with TRBJ2-6; TRBD1 or TRBD2 may be the D gene (5 bases each). TRBV5-7 is reported as an ORF; its role is uncertain. This CDR3 contains 16 residues. CDR3 sequence reads: CASGPGRCSGANILTF. DNA of the CDR3: TGTGCCAGCGGGCCGGGACGGTGCTCTGGGGCCAACATCCTGACTTTC.

As concerns this clonotype: The CDR3 does not close with the conserved phenylalanine or tryptophan, likely indicating a read error. The rearrangement links TRBV6-2 or TRBV6-3 to TRBJ2-5, with TRBD2 matching over 12 bases. Germline CDR1 reads MNHEY; CDR2 reads SVGEGT. Trimming took 7 bases from V and 4 from J; bases not matched to a gene: 10. This CDR3 is 16 amino acids long. The CDR3 region is CASMSTSGSLPETQYL. As DNA, the CDR3 is TGTGCCAGCATGTCGACTAGCGGGAGTCTCCCAGAGACCCAGTACCTC.

CDR3 coding DNA: TGTGCCAGCAGTTCGACTAGCGCGGGGGGCGGGGATACGCAGTATTTT. Translation: CASSSTSAGGGDTQYF. V gene TRBV28 combines with J gene TRBJ2-3, with TRBD2 matching over 8 bases. J lost 6 bases, V lost 4 bases, and 12 bases had no gene match. The CDR3 has 16 residues. The germline CDR1 and CDR2 sequences are MDHEN and SYDVKM.

With respect to this clonotype: This clone may be a read error of a much larger clone one base away. This chain uses TRBV4-3 with TRBJ2-1; TRBD2 might be the D (5 bases). The V gene's germline CDR1 is LGHNA and CDR2 YSLEER. The CDR3 is 15 residues long. The germline V and J ends were trimmed by 4 bases and 8 bases, with 18 bases remaining between them. The CDR3 DNA is TGCGCCAGCAGCCTAGCTCTGTTCGTGCGGGATGAGCAGTTCTTC. Its protein product is CASSLALFVRDEQFF.

Turning to this clonotype: An end of the junction does not agree with germline; a read error may underlie this. The V and J genes are TRBV4-3 and TRBJ1-5, with D possibly matching TRBD1 (5 bases). CDR3 size: 16 residues. The germline gives CDR1 LGHNA, CDR2 YSLEER. The CDR3: CTSSQDWGRWLKPQHF. CDR3 in DNA: TGCACCAGCAGCCAAGATTGGGGGAGGTGGTTGAAGCCCCAGCATTTT.

This clonotype was recorded many times. CDR3 protein: CSARDLGTGKSEQYF. CDR3 DNA sequence: TGCAGTGCTAGAGATCTTGGGACAGGGAAGAGCGAGCAGTACTTC. The chain couples TRBV20-1 to TRBJ2-7; 9 bases map to TRBD1. The CDR3 is 15 residues long. V lost 0 bases and J lost 6; bases outside the gene matches: 9. Germline CDR1 and CDR2: DFQATT and SNEGSKA (reference sequence).

A word on this clonotype: The junction departs from germline at one end; a sequencing error may be responsible. The V call is TRBV29-1, the J call TRBJ2-1; D uncertain. Germline CDR1 SQVTM, CDR2 ANQGSEA. This CDR3 has 14 residues. The DNA for the CDR3 is TGCAGCGTTGTGGTTTGGCGGTACTACTATGAGCAGTTCTTC. Protein product: CSVVVWRYYYEQFF.

The chain has TRBV11-1 and TRBJ2-1; a possible D gene is TRBD2 (5 bases). The CDR3 runs to 13 residues. Between the trimmed V and J ends, which lost 6 bases and 16 bases, there was a span of 22 bases. The germline CDR1 and CDR2 sequences are SGHAT and FQDESV (reference sequence). The CDR3 is CASRPGSMNEYFF. CDR3 in DNA: TGTGCCAGCAGACCGGGGAGCATGAATGAGTATTTCTTC.

The genes are TRBV6-5 and TRBJ1-2; no clear D. This CDR3 region has 14 residues. Germline V CDR1 and CDR2: MNHEY, SVGAGI. Trimming took 3 bases from V and 7 from J, leaving 15 bases between them. In nucleotides, the CDR3 is TGTGCCAGCAGTTATAGTGGGGATCAGGTTGGCTACACCTTC. Protein sequence: CASSYSGDQVGYTF.

V and J are TRBV4-1 and TRBJ1-4; D unclear. CDR3 length: 15 residues. Germline assignment: CDR1 MGHRA and CDR2 YSYEKL. The V gene lost 4 bases and the J gene lost 6 bases, with 15 bases spanning the gap. In nucleotides, the CDR3 is TGCGCCAGCAGCCGGAACCCTACCGATGATGAAAAACTGTTTTTT. It translates to CASSRNPTDDEKLFF.

This sequence joins TRBV11-2 and TRBJ2-1, with 9 bases identical to TRBD2. In germline, CDR1 is SGHAT, CDR2 FQNNGV. The CDR3 has 16 amino acids. The J segment lost 10 bases and the V segment lost 5 bases, leaving 15 bases of the junction unmatched. The CDR3 DNA sequence: TGTGCCAGCAGCCGACTAACGGGACTAGCTAGACGGGAGCAGTTCTTC. Translated, it gives CASSRLTGLARREQFF.

This clonotype was counted a few times. This may be a read error: a much more frequent sequence differs by one nucleotide. The gene calls are TRBV6-5 and TRBJ1-2; the match to TRBD1 covers 9 bases. The CDR3 runs to 16 residues. In germline, CDR1 is MNHEY, CDR2 SVGAGI. The CDR3 reads CASAPLQGARGYDYTF. Written as DNA, the CDR3 is TGTGCCTCCGCGCCGCTACAGGGGGCGCGTGGCTATGACTACACCTTC.

The chain couples TRBV6-6 to TRBJ2-1, with 7 bases matching TRBD1. Germline V CDR1 and CDR2: MNHNY, SVGAGI (reference sequence). This CDR3 has 15 residues. The DNA for the CDR3 is TGTACGAGCAGTCACCGGGACAGTGGGTACAATGAGCAGTTCTTC. Its translation is CTSSHRDSGYNEQFF.

Points on this clonotype: Here the CDR3 omits its conserved ending phenylalanine or tryptophan, so a read error is the likely source. This chain links TRBV29-1 with TRBJ2-1; 10 nucleotides agree with TRBD2. Germline CDR1 and CDR2: SQVTM and ANQGSEA. The CDR3 runs 15 residues. V was pared by 2 bases and J by 4 bases, with 5 bases of the junction left unmatched. The CDR3 loop reads CSVEKRTSGYNEQFL. The CDR3 DNA follows: TGCAGCGTTGAAAAGAGGACTAGCGGATACAATGAGCAGTTCTTA.

A note on this clonotype: The junction departs from germline at one end; a sequencing error may be responsible. V usage is TRBV11-2 and J usage is TRBJ2-5; 8 positions agree with TRBD2. CDR3 size: 16 residues. Germline V CDR1 and CDR2: SGHAT, FQNNGV. The CDR3 loop is CLSSLHGLAVQETQYF. The CDR3 DNA reads TGTCTCAGCAGCTTACACGGACTAGCCGTCCAAGAGACCCAGTATTTC.